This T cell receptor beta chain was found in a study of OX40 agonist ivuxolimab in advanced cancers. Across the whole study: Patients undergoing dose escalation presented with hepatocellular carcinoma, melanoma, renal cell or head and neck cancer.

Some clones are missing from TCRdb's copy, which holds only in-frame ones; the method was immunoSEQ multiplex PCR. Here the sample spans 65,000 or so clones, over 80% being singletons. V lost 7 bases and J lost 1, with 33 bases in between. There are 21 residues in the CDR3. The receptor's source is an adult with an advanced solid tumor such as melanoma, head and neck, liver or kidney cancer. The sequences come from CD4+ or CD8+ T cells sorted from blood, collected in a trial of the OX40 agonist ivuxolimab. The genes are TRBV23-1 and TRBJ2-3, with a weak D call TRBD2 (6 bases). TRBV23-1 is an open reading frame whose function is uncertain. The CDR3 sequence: CASTRDATEGLGCLGTDTQYF. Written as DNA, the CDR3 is TGCGCCAGCACTCGAGATGCCACCGAGGGACTCGGCTGCTTGGGCACAGATACGCAGTATTTT.